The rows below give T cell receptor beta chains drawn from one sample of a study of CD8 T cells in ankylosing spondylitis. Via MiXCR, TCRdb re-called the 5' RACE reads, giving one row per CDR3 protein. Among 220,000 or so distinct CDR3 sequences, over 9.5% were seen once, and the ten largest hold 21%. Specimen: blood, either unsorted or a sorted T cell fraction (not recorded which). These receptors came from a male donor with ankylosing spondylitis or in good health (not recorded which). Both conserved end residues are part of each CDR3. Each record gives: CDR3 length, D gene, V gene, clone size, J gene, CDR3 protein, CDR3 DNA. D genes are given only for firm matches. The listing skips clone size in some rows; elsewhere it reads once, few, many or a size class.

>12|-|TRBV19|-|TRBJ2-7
CASSRDAHEQYF
TGTGCCAGTAGTAGGGACGCCCACGAGCAGTACTTC
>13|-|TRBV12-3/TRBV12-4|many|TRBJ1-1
CASIGFSNTEAFF
TGTGCCAGCATCGGCTTTTCGAACACTGAAGCTTTCTTT
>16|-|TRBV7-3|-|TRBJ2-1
CASSLNPSVSGNEQFF
TGTGCCAGCAGCTTAAATCCTAGCGTAAGTGGGAATGAGCAGTTCTTC
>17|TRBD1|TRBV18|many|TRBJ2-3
CASSRPKPGQGKDTQYF
TGTGCCAGCTCACGGCCAAAACCGGGACAGGGGAAAGATACGCAGTATTTT
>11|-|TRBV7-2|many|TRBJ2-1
CASSRANEQFF
TGTGCCAGCAGCCGGGCCAATGAGCAGTTCTTC
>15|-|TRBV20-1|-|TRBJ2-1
CSARAGVLANNEQFF
TGCAGTGCTAGGGCTGGGGTTCTCGCTAACAATGAGCAGTTCTTC
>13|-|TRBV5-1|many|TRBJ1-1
CASSFGRNTEAFF
TGCGCCAGCAGCTTTGGCAGGAACACTGAAGCTTTCTTT
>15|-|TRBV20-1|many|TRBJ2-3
CSAGRLALGTDTQYF
TGCAGTGCTGGAAGGCTAGCGTTAGGTACAGATACGCAGTATTTT
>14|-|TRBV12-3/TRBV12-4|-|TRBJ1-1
CASSPGGSDTEAFF
TGTGCCAGCAGCCCCGGTGGGTCGGACACTGAAGCTTTCTTT
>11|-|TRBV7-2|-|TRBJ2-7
CASSSKIEQYF
TGTGCCAGCAGCAGTAAAATCGAGCAGTACTTC
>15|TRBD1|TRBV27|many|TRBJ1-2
CASSYGRGQGGRYTF
TGTGCCAGCAGTTATGGGCGGGGACAGGGTGGGAGGTACACCTTC
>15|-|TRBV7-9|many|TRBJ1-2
CASSAARLEEYGYTF
TGTGCCAGCAGCGCCGCACGCCTCGAGGAATATGGCTACACCTTC
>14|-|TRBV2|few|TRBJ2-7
CASSEAGETYEQYF
TGTGCCAGCAGTGAAGCTGGGGAAACATACGAGCAGTACTTC
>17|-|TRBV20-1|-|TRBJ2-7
CSANLPGVAGASYEQYF
TGCAGTGCAAACCTCCCGGGCGTGGCGGGGGCCTCCTACGAGCAGTACTTC
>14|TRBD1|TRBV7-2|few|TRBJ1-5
CASRQGAENQPQHF
TGTGCCAGCAGACAGGGGGCCGAAAATCAGCCCCAGCATTTT
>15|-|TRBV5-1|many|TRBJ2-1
CASSLGGMGANEQFF
TGCGCCAGCAGCTTGGGTGGTATGGGGGCAAATGAGCAGTTCTTC
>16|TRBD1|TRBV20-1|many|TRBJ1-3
CSARDDDRGAGNTIYF
TGCAGTGCTAGAGATGATGACAGGGGAGCGGGAAACACCATATATTTT
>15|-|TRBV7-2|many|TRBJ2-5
CASSIGLTYQETQYF
TGTGCCAGCAGCATAGGACTAACGTACCAAGAGACCCAGTACTTC
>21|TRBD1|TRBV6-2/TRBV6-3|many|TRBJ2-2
CASSYPTSPSPGQGNTGELFF
TGTGCCAGCAGTTACCCGACTTCACCTTCACCGGGACAGGGGAACACCGGGGAGCTGTTTTTT
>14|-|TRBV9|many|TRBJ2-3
CASSLRVLQDTQYF
TGTGCCAGCAGCCTACGGGTCCTCCAGGATACGCAGTATTTT
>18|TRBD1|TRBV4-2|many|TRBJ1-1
CASSHGSVRGSANTEAFF
TGTGCCAGCAGCCATGGGTCGGTCAGGGGGTCCGCGAACACTGAAGCTTTCTTT
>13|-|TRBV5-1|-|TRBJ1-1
CASSVSYDTEALF
TGCGCCAGCAGCGTAAGTTATGACACTGAAGCTTTGTTT
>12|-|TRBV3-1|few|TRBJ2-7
CASSQLNLEQYF
TGTGCCAGCAGCCAGTTAAATCTAGAGCAGTACTTC
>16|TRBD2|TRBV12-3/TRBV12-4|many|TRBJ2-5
CASRTGTSGNGETQYF
TGTGCCAGCAGGACTGGGACTAGCGGAAACGGGGAGACCCAGTACTTC
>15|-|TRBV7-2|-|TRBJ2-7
CASSPSSLTDYEQYF
TGTGCCAGCAGCCCCTCCTCACTCACAGACTACGAGCAGTACTTC
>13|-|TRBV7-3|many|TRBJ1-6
CASSVESDSPLHF
TGTGCCAGCAGTGTGGAGAGTGACTCACCCCTCCACTTT
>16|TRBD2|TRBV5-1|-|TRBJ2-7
CASSPTGSGGLYEQYF
TGCGCCAGCAGCCCAACAGGTAGCGGGGGGCTGTACGAGCAGTACTTC
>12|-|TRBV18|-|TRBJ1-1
CASSEIGTEAFF
TGTGCCAGCTCCGAAATAGGGACGGAAGCTTTCTTT
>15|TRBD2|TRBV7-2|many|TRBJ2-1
CASSFGAGGYNEQFF
TGTGCCAGCAGCTTCGGCGCGGGGGGATACAATGAGCAGTTCTTC
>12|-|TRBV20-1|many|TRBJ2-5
CSVDGLQETQYF
TGCAGTGTTGATGGTTTGCAAGAGACCCAGTACTTC
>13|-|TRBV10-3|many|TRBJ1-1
CATGGGVNTEAFF
TGTGCCACGGGCGGGGGCGTGAACACTGAAGCTTTCTTT